This T cell receptor (beta chain) was captured in a study of blood T cell repertoires in COVID-19. The CDR3 loop spans 13 amino acids. V was shortened by 5 bases and J by 2 bases, with 10 bases between the two germline ends. The germline V gene encodes CDR1 LNHDA and CDR2 SQIVND (reference sequence). Sequencing used immunoSEQ multiplex PCR; TCRdb keeps in-frame clones, though not all of them. The table includes 250,000 to 300,000 clones, approximately 91% detected once. The sequenced sample consisted of peripheral blood. The receptor was derived from a woman in her sixties or seventies with acute or convalescent COVID-19. V usage is TRBV19 and J usage is TRBJ2-7; TRBD1 might be the D (5 bases). The DNA of the CDR3 is TGTGCCAGTAGTGCTGGACAAGCCTACGAGCAGTACTTC. It is translated as CASSAGQAYEQYF.